The rows below give T cell receptor beta chains drawn from one sample of a study of identical twins. TCRdb re-called the 5' RACE reads with MiXCR, one entry per CDR3 protein. Of roughly 240,000 distinct CDR3 sequences listed, 7% are singletons. These data were likewise used in another study, on yellow fever vaccine responses in identical twins.

Sequenced material: memory (CD45RO+) T cells sorted from blood. The receptors derive from a woman under 30 in good health. Both conserved end residues are part of each CDR3. D genes are given only for firm matches. Not every row has a clone size; where given, it reads once, few, many or a size class.

>15|TRBJ2-1|.|TRBV7-7|TRBD2
TGTGCCAGCAGCTTAGGACTAGCGGGACACAATGAGCAGTTCTTC
CASSLGLAGHNEQFF
>15|TRBJ2-7|many|TRBV7-3|TRBD1
TGTGCCAGCAGCTTACACAGACAGGGGAGAGGCGAGCAGTACTTC
CASSLHRQGRGEQYF
>15|TRBJ1-5|.|TRBV20-1|.
TGCAGTGCTAGGGAGGACACCTATAGCAATCAGCCCCAGCATTTT
CSAREDTYSNQPQHF
>15|TRBJ1-2|many|TRBV6-1|TRBD1
TGTGCCAGCAGTACCCTCTCGCAGGGGGCTGAGGGCTACACCTTC
CASSTLSQGAEGYTF
>16|TRBJ1-4|few|TRBV7-2|.
TGTGCCAGCAGCTTATACCCGGGAGCAACTAATGAAAAACTGTTTTTT
CASSLYPGATNEKLFF
>15|TRBJ1-3|many|TRBV12-3/TRBV12-4|.
TGTGCCAGCAGCTCCCGGACGACCTCTGGAAACACCATATATTTT
CASSSRTTSGNTIYF
>15|TRBJ2-5|.|TRBV7-2|TRBD1
TGTGCCAGCAGCTTCAATGGACAGGGGAGCGAGACCCAGTACTTC
CASSFNGQGSETQYF
>15|TRBJ1-4|many|TRBV12-3/TRBV12-4|.
TGTGCCAGCAGTTTCTCACAGTCAACTAATGAAAAACTGTTTTTT
CASSFSQSTNEKLFF
>16|TRBJ2-1|few|TRBV7-8|TRBD1
TGTGCCAGCAGCTTAGGACGGGCGGACAGGTTCGATGAGCAGTTCTTC
CASSLGRADRFDEQFF
>11|TRBJ2-2|many|TRBV4-1|.
TGCGCCAGCAGCCATGGCGGGGAGCTGTTTTTT
CASSHGGELFF
>16|TRBJ2-1|many|TRBV28|.
TGTGCCAGCACCCCCTCGGTCGACTCTCCATACAATGAGCAGTTCTTC
CASTPSVDSPYNEQFF
>12|TRBJ1-2|many|TRBV12-3/TRBV12-4|.
TGTGCCAGCAGTACTACCGGTTATGGCTACACCTTC
CASSTTGYGYTF
>16|TRBJ1-3|many|TRBV5-1|TRBD1
TGCGCCAGCAGCCCCGGTTGGACAGGTCCTGGAAACACCATATATTTT
CASSPGWTGPGNTIYF
>17|TRBJ1-1|many|TRBV3-1|TRBD1
TGTGCCAGCAGCCAGGACTACCGGGACAGGGAACTGTCTGAAGCTTTCTTT
CASSQDYRDRELSEAFF
>13|TRBJ2-1|.|TRBV19|.
TGTGCCACCCGGGACAACCCTTACAATGAGCAGTTCTTC
CATRDNPYNEQFF
>15|TRBJ2-2|.|TRBV4-1|.
TGCGCCAGCAGCCCTGGGCGGGGAGGCACCGGGGAGCTGTTTTTT
CASSPGRGGTGELFF
>15|TRBJ2-7|many|TRBV28|.
TGTGCCAGCAGTTTTGGGGGGACAAGAGGATACGAGCAGTACTTC
CASSFGGTRGYEQYF
>15|TRBJ2-1|few|TRBV27|.
TGTGCCAGCAGAAAGGACCAAATTGGCTACAATGAGCAGTTCTTC
CASRKDQIGYNEQFF
>16|TRBJ2-1|few|TRBV6-5|.
TGTGCCAGCAGTTACCGGGTGGGGGGCTCCTACAATGAGCAGTTCTTC
CASSYRVGGSYNEQFF
>14|TRBJ2-5|few|TRBV24-1|TRBD1
TGTGCCACCAGTGATGGGGGACAGGGGCGAACCCAGTACTTC
CATSDGGQGRTQYF
>13|TRBJ2-5|few|TRBV7-2|TRBD1
TGTGCCAGCAGCCCCACGACAGGGATGGACCAGTACTTC
CASSPTTGMDQYF
>19|TRBJ1-5|.|TRBV15|.
TGTGCCACCAGCAGAGATTTTCCCCGGGGCAGGGTTAGCAATCAGCCCCAGCATTTT
CATSRDFPRGRVSNQPQHF
>14|TRBJ2-7|many|TRBV5-1|TRBD1
TGCGCCAGCAGCTGGGGGACAGGGAGCTACGAGCAGTACTTC
CASSWGTGSYEQYF